The next 12 T cell receptor beta chains were all read from a single sample in a study of blood T cell repertoires in COVID-19. Clones were read by immunoSEQ multiplex PCR, and TCRdb kept only the in-frame ones, dropping some. The table lists under 45,000 clones, 75% to 90% of them singletons, with around 45% in the top ten. The sample taken for sequencing was peripheral blood. Receptors originate from a man in his sixties with active or convalescent COVID-19.

This sequence joins TRBV6-5 and TRBJ1-1; possible D gene TRBD1, 6 bases. CDR3 length: 15 residues. Trimming shortened V by 6 bases and J by 4 bases, and 18 bases separated the two germline ends. Germline V CDR1 and CDR2: MNHEY, SVGAGI. For the CDR3, the DNA is TGTGCCAGCAGCCTACGTCGAGAAGGGGGCACTGAAGCTTTCTTT. Translation gives CASSLRREGGTEAFF.

The V and J genes are TRBV5-1 and TRBJ2-2, with TRBD1 as a possible D gene (5 bases). The CDR3 spans 14 residues. The germline V and J ends were trimmed by 1 base and 5 bases, with 9 bases remaining between them. CDR1 and CDR2 from the germline V gene are SGHRS and YFSETQ. The CDR3 loop reads CASSLPQGTGELFF. As DNA, the CDR3 is TGCGCCAGCAGCTTGCCGCAGGGAACCGGGGAGCTGTTTTTT.

V gene TRBV5-6 combines with J gene TRBJ1-1; TRBD1 aligns across 7 bases. Germline V gene data show CDR1 as SGHDT and CDR2 as YYEEEE. With 0 bases clipped from V and 0 bases from J, the junction kept 8 bases outside the gene matches. This CDR3 has 17 residues. CDR3 amino acids: CASSLDMPGGLNTEAFF. For the CDR3, the DNA is TGTGCCAGCAGCTTGGATATGCCAGGGGGATTGAACACTGAAGCTTTCTTT.

This clone was counted a single time. V gene TRBV24-1 combines with J gene TRBJ2-3; TRBD2 aligns across 7 bases. The CDR3 runs to 16 residues. V trimming: 4 bases; J trimming: 3 bases; junction bases outside the gene matches: 9. Germline CDR1 is KGHDR and CDR2 is SFDVKD. The CDR3 sequence is CATSEVAGSRTDTQYF. Written as DNA, the CDR3 is TGTGCCACCAGTGAGGTAGCGGGTTCCCGAACAGATACGCAGTATTTT.

The CDR3 DNA is TGTGCCACCAGTGATTCAATTACTAGCGGGAGACTAAGAGATACGCAGTATTTT. Translated: CATSDSITSGRLRDTQYF. The chain recombines TRBV24-1 with TRBJ2-3; TRBD2 matches at 11 bases. From germline, CDR1 is KGHDR and CDR2 SFDVKD. The J segment lost 5 bases and the V segment lost 2 bases, leaving 11 bases of the junction unmatched. The CDR3 covers 18 residues.

This clone was detected only once. The rearrangement joins TRBV5-1 to TRBJ1-2; D perhaps matches TRBD1 (5 bases). Trimming took off 4 bases at V and 6 bases at J, with 16 bases between the two ends. CDR1 is SGHRS, CDR2 YFSETQ, per germline. CDR3 length: 14 amino acids. The CDR3 DNA sequence: TGCGCCAGCAGCCCAATCGGGGGTACGGATGGCTACACCTTC. Translated: CASSPIGGTDGYTF.

This sequence joins TRBV5-8 and TRBJ2-5; 7 nucleotides align to TRBD2. Unmatched junction bases numbered 3, after V lost 0 bases and J lost 1 base. The germline V gene encodes CDR1 SGHTS and CDR2 YDEGEE. The CDR3 extends over 15 amino acids. CDR3: CASSLELATQETQYF. The CDR3 DNA reads as TGTGCCAGCAGCTTGGAACTAGCGACCCAAGAGACCCAGTACTTC.

The rearrangement joins TRBV5-1 to TRBJ2-2, with TRBD1 matching 10 bases. The CDR3 is 15 amino acids. V shed 2 bases, J shed 3 bases, and the junction held 1 base outside the gene matches. Germline V lookup: CDR1 SGHRS, CDR2 YFSETQ. In DNA, the CDR3 is TGCGCCAGCAGCTTAGGGACAGGGGACACCGGGGAGCTGTTTTTT. This encodes CASSLGTGDTGELFF.

This sequence joins TRBV5-1 and TRBJ1-2; 9 bases are shared with TRBD1. Germline CDR1 SGHRS, CDR2 YFSETQ. Unmatched junction bases numbered 6, after V lost 4 bases and J lost 5 bases. CDR3 size: 14 residues. CDR3 sequence (DNA): TGCGCCAGCAGCGTCGGGACAGGGAGGTATGGCTACACCTTC. This encodes CASSVGTGRYGYTF.

This sequence joins TRBV5-1 and TRBJ2-1, with D perhaps TRBD1 (5 bases). This CDR3 has 16 amino acids. V dropped 3 bases and J dropped 0 bases, with 13 bases sitting between them. CDR1 SGHRS and CDR2 YFSETQ come from the germline V gene. CDR3 sequence: CASSSQTVLSYNEQFF. The CDR3 region has the DNA TGCGCCAGCAGCTCCCAGACAGTTCTCTCCTACAATGAGCAGTTCTTC.

The rearrangement uses TRBV28 and TRBJ1-5, with D possibly being TRBD1 (6 bases). V lost 11 bases to trimming and J lost 2 bases, with 19 bases between them. From germline, CDR1 is MDHEN and CDR2 SYDVKM. There are 15 residues in the CDR3. CDR3 sequence reads: CAWGNRDVGNQPQHF. The CDR3 nucleotides read TGTGCCTGGGGGAACAGGGACGTCGGCAATCAGCCCCAGCATTTT. The full variable domain, with the rest looked up from reference TRBV28 and TRBJ1-5, is DVKVTQSSRYLVKRTGEKVFLECVQDMDHENMFWYRQDPGLGLRLIYFSYDVKMKEKGDIPEGYSVSREKKERFSLILESASTNQTSMYLCAWGNRDVGNQPQHFGDGTRLSIL.

V gene TRBV10-2 combines with J gene TRBJ2-2; 11 bases fit TRBD2. J lost 0 bases, V lost 8 bases, and 5 bases had no gene match. From germline, CDR1 is WSHSY and CDR2 SAAADI. This CDR3 has 16 amino acids. CDR3 residues: CASRDSGGANTGELFF. CDR3 nucleotides: TGCGCCAGCCGAGATAGCGGGGGGGCGAACACCGGGGAGCTGTTTTTT.